This TCR beta chain emerged from a study of T cell changes during pregnancy in multiple sclerosis (dated by TCRdb to 2018 to 2020). General notes on the study: The study examined how the T cell repertoire changed over the course of pregnancy in women with multiple sclerosis.

As to this clone: Its antigen is still unknown. Base qualities are not at hand, and no much larger clone is one base apart.

Library method: the immunoSEQ multiplex PCR assay. Held by TCRdb, this immuneACCESS table contains in-frame sequences only and omits some clones. Under half of the omission traces to an unresolved V gene where checked; the cause of the rest is unknown. In all, the sample holds approximately 130,000 clones, and roughly 97% of those were seen once. The top ten clonotypes cover 0.44% of the sample. Here V drops 1 base and J drops 2 bases, and the junction holds 6 bases not matched to any gene. CDR1 and CDR2, per the germline V gene, are SGHTA and FQGNSA. The CDR3 spans 18 residues, from the cysteine through the phenylalanine. The only DNA kept is the CDR3, 54 bases in frame from the first base.

This specimen was peripheral blood, taken after pregnancy. The sequence was obtained from a female donor with multiple sclerosis, enrolled in a pregnancy study. The rearrangement joined TRBV7-2 to TRBJ2-3; 13 of the junction bases match TRBD2. The bases read TGTGCCAGCAGCTTAGGACTAGCGGGAGGACCGACCACAGATACGCAGTATTTT. Its protein reads: CASSLGLAGGPTTDTQYF.